This entry features one T cell receptor (beta chain) sequence. V shed 4 bases, J shed 0 bases, and the junction held 6 bases outside the gene matches. Germline-derived CDR1 and CDR2 are MNHEY and SVGAGI. The CDR3 length is 16 residues. The sample belongs to a study of blood T cell repertoires in COVID-19. In the original analysis: Amplification of reference gene primers was used by the study to estimate nucleated cell counts. TCRdb's table, derived via immunoSEQ multiplex PCR, lists solely in-frame clones and lacks some. V and J calls plus clone size are reproduced from that table; the DNA served to infer D and trimming. The sample holds some 55,000 clones, around 79% seen once.

The rearrangement links TRBV6-5 to TRBJ2-1, with TRBD1 identical over 7 bases. This clonotype originated in a man between 65 and 80 years old with active or convalescent COVID-19. Source material: peripheral blood. CDR3 nucleotide sequence: TGTGCCAGCAGTTCCTGGACAGGCGGCTCCTACAATGAGCAGTTCTTC. Its translation: CASSSWTGGSYNEQFF.